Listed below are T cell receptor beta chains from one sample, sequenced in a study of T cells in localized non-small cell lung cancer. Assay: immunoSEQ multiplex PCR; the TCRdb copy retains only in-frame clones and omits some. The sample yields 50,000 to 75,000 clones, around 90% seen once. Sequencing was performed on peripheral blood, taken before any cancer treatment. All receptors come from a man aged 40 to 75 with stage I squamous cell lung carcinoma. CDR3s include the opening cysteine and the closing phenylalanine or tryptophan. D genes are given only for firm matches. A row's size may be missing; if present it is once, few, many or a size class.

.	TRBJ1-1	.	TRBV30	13	TGTGCCTGGAGTGTGACCGGAGGGGCTGAAGCTTTCTTT	CAWSVTGGAEAFF
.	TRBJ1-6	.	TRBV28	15	TGTGCCAGCAGTTCCCCGAGCTCCTATAATTCACCCCTCCACTTT	CASSSPSSYNSPLHF
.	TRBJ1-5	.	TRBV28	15	TGTGCCAGCAGTTTAATTGACACCCAAGATCAGCCCCAGCATTTT	CASSLIDTQDQPQHF
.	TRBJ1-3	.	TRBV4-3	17	TGCGCCAGCAGCCCCAATTCCGGGATCCAGACCGGAAACACCATATATTTT	CASSPNSGIQTGNTIYF
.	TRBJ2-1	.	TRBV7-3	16	TGTGCCAGCAGCCCGAAGAGGGCCTCAGGGGGGGTTGAGCAGTTCTTC	CASSPKRASGGVEQFF
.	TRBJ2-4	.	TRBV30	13	TGTGCCTGGAGTAGGGCAGGAGGGAACATTCAGTACTTC	CAWSRAGGNIQYF
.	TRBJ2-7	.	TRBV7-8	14	TGTGCCAGCAGCTTATTCGGGCAGGGGAACGAGCAGTACTTC	CASSLFGQGNEQYF
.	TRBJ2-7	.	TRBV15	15	TGTGCCACCAGCAGAGCCGGCGGATCCTCCTACGAGCAGTACTTC	CATSRAGGSSYEQYF
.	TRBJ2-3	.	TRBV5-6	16	TGTGCCAGCAGCTTGATAGGGGTAGGATGGGCAGATACGCAGTATTTT	CASSLIGVGWADTQYF
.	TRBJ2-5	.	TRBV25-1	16	TGTGCCAGCAGTGATACAGTCAAAAACTACCAAGAGACCCAGTACTTC	CASSDTVKNYQETQYF
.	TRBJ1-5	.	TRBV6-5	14	TGTGCCAGCACAGCAGGGATATACAATCAGCCCCAGCATTTT	CASTAGIYNQPQHF
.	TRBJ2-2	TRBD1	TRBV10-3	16	TGTGCCATCAGTACCCAGGGGGCGCGTGGCACCGGGGAGCTGTTTTTT	CAISTQGARGTGELFF
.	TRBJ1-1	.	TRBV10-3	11	TGTGCCACCCGAGGCAACACTGAAGCTTTCTTT	CATRGNTEAFF
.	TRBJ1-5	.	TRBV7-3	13	TGTGCCAGCTCCAAACGGGGGAATCAGCCCCAGCATTTT	CASSKRGNQPQHF
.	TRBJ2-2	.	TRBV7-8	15	TGTGCCAGCAGCTTAGCCAGTGCGAACACCGGGGAGCTGTTTTTT	CASSLASANTGELFF
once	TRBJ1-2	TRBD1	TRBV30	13	TGTGCCTGGAGCGGCCCACAGGGGTATGGCTACACCTTC	CAWSGPQGYGYTF
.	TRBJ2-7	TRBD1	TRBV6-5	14	TGTGCCAGCAGTTCGCGGGGACAGGGCTACGAGCAGTACTTC	CASSSRGQGYEQYF
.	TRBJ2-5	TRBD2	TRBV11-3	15	TGTGCCAGCAGCCCCGGACTAGCGGGAGAAGAGACCCAGTACTTC	CASSPGLAGEETQYF
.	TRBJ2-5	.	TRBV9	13	TGTGCCAGCAGCGAGGAGGGCCGGCAGACCCAGTACTTC	CASSEEGRQTQYF
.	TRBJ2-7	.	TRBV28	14	TGTGCCAGCAGTTTAGGGGGAAAGGCCTACGAGCAGTACTTC	CASSLGGKAYEQYF
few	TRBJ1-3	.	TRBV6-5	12	TGTGCCAGCACGTCGAGTGGAAACACCATATATTTT	CASTSSGNTIYF
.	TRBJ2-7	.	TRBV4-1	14	TGCGCCAGCAGCCACCGGACTGGGACCTACGAGCAGTACTTC	CASSHRTGTYEQYF
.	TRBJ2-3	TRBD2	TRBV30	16	TGTGCCTGGAGTGCGTCGACTAGCGGGAGTGCAGATACGCAGTATTTT	CAWSASTSGSADTQYF
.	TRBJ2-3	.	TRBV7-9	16	TGTGCCAGCAGCTCAAGCGGACACCCAGACAGAGATACGCAGTATTTT	CASSSSGHPDRDTQYF
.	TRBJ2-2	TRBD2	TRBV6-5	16	TGTGCCAGCAGTTACTCTAGCGGGGAGCGGACCGGGGAGCTGTTTTTT	CASSYSSGERTGELFF
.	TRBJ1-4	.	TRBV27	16	TGTGCCAGCAGTCCGCCCGGTCATCGGCGGTATGAAAAACTGTTTTTT	CASSPPGHRRYEKLFF
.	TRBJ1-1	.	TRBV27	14	TGTGCCAGCAGTTATCTGGACTCAAACACTGAAGCTTTCTTT	CASSYLDSNTEAFF
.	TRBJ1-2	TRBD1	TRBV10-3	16	TGTGCCATCAGTGGAGAGTTGGGGTGGGACAGGGATGGCTACACCTTC	CAISGELGWDRDGYTF
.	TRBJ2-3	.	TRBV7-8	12	TGTGCCAGCAGCTTACACACAGATACGCAGTATTTT	CASSLHTDTQYF
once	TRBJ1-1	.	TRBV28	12	TGTGCCAGCAGTTCGGGCGGCACTGAAGCTTTCTTT	CASSSGGTEAFF
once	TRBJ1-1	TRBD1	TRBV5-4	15	TGTGCCAGCAGCTCCAGGGGGCCTATGAACACTGAAGCTTTCTTT	CASSSRGPMNTEAFF
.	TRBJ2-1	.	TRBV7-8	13	TGTGCCAGCAGCGCGGAGGGCCTGGATGAGCAGTTCTTC	CASSAEGLDEQFF
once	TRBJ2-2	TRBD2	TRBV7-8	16	TGTGCCAGCAGCAGACAGCCCGGACTAGCCCCCGGGGAGCTGTTTTTT	CASSRQPGLAPGELFF
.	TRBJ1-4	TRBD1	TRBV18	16	TGTGCCAGCTCACCCCTACCGGGACAGGGGGGAGAAAAACTGTTTTTT	CASSPLPGQGGEKLFF
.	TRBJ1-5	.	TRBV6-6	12	TGTGCCAGCAGTTACTCCCGGCAGCCCCAGCATTTT	CASSYSRQPQHF